A single sample is the source of the 32 T cell receptor beta chains below, sequenced in a study of T cell changes during pregnancy in multiple sclerosis. TCRdb's copy holds only in-frame clones and misses some; the assay was immunoSEQ multiplex PCR. Here the sample spans 40,000 or so clones, around nine tenths being singletons. The sample was CD4+ T cells from peripheral blood mononuclear cells, taken after pregnancy. The receptor set was obtained from a female donor in good health, enrolled as a control in a pregnancy study.

The chain uses TRBV4-3 and TRBJ1-1; 7 nucleotides align to TRBD1. Losses at the gene ends were 0 bases for V and 8 bases for J; bases not matched to a gene: 12. CDR1 LGHNA and CDR2 YSLEER come from the germline V gene. CDR3 length: 16 amino acids. CDR3 sequence (DNA): TGCGCCAGCAGCCAAGACGGAGAACAGGGGAGATGGGAAGCTTTCTTT. This translates into CASSQDGEQGRWEAFF.

This chain joins TRBV27 and TRBJ2-7, with a weak D call TRBD2 (6 bases). Germline V gene sequence: CDR1 MNHEY, CDR2 SMNVEV (reference sequence). The CDR3 is 16 residues long. Trimming shortened V by 5 bases and J by 4 bases, and 21 bases separated the two germline ends. CDR3 amino acids: CASSNTFRGWGYEQYF. As DNA, the CDR3 is TGTGCCAGCAGTAATACTTTCCGGGGGTGGGGATACGAGCAGTACTTC.

The V gene is TRBV30, the J gene TRBJ1-2; D not certain. Germline-derived CDR1 and CDR2 are GTSNPN and SVGIG (reference sequence). The CDR3 contains 12 residues. V gave up 1 base and J gave up 8 bases, with 11 bases separating them. CDR3 protein: CAWSGQVIGYTF. In DNA form, the CDR3 reads TGTGCCTGGAGTGGCCAGGTCATAGGCTACACCTTC.

V usage is TRBV19 and J usage is TRBJ1-5; D remains ambiguous. Germline values: CDR1 LNHDA, CDR2 SQIVND (reference sequence). This CDR3 has 13 residues. V lost 10 bases to trimming and J lost 2 bases, with 12 bases between them. The CDR3 DNA sequence: TGTGCCACTCGGATAGGAGGCAATCAGCCCCAGCATTTT. It encodes CATRIGGNQPQHF.

The genes are TRBV30 and TRBJ1-1; possible D gene TRBD1, 5 bases. The CDR3 length is 13 residues. V lost 4 bases and J lost 1, with 10 bases in between. CDR1 and CDR2 from the germline V gene are GTSNPN and SVGIG (reference sequence). CDR3 bases: TGTGCCTGGACTAGACAGCAGAACACTGAAGCTTTCTTT. Translation: CAWTRQQNTEAFF. Full variable domain (remainder filled in from reference TRBV30 and TRBJ1-1): SQTIHQWPATLVQPVGSPLSLECTVEGTSNPNLYWYRQAAGRGLQLLFYSVGIGQISSEVPQNLSASRPQDRQFILSSKKLLLSDSGFYLCAWTRQQNTEAFFGQGTRLTVV.

The rearrangement links TRBV5-8 to TRBJ2-4; 7 nucleotides align to TRBD1. This CDR3 spans 17 amino acids. Unmatched junction bases numbered 9, after V lost 3 bases and J lost 0 bases. The V gene's germline CDR1 is SGHTS and CDR2 YDEGEE. The CDR3 protein is CASSSSGTALAKNIQYF. The CDR3, as DNA: TGTGCCAGCAGCTCCTCCGGGACAGCGCTAGCCAAAAACATTCAGTACTTC.

V gene TRBV7-2 combines with J gene TRBJ1-4; D perhaps matches TRBD1 (5 bases). From germline, CDR1 is SGHTA and CDR2 FQGNSA. The CDR3 has 16 amino acids. The germline V and J ends were trimmed by 1 base and 7 bases, with 16 bases remaining between them. In DNA, the CDR3 is TGTGCCAGCAGCTTAGGGGGGAGGGGTAGGGGTGAAAAACTGTTTTTT. Its protein is CASSLGGRGRGEKLFF.

The chain couples TRBV19 to TRBJ1-2; D uncertain. The CDR3 runs 14 residues. Per germline, CDR1 LNHDA and CDR2 SQIVND (reference sequence). Between the trimmed V and J ends, which lost 6 bases and 8 bases, there was a span of 19 bases. The CDR3 bases are TGTGCCAGTAGAGAGGAGGATGCCTCCGACGGCTACACCTTC. It specifies CASREEDASDGYTF.

The genes are TRBV10-3 and TRBJ1-1; unclear D gene. Germline V gives CDR1 ENHRY, CDR2 SYGVKD. The CDR3 has 13 amino acids. V was trimmed by 4 bases and J by 0 bases, leaving 6 bases between them. The DNA for the CDR3 is TGTGCCATCAGTGCTGGCTTGAACACTGAAGCTTTCTTT. Protein: CAISAGLNTEAFF.

In DNA, the CDR3 is TGTGCCAGCAGTTCCGGGACAGGGCCCTACGAGCAGTACTTC. This codes for CASSSGTGPYEQYF. The chain links TRBV5-6 to TRBJ2-7; 9 nucleotides line up with TRBD1. Losses at the gene ends were 5 bases for V and 2 bases for J; bases not matched to a gene: 5. Per the germline V gene, CDR1 is SGHDT and CDR2 is YYEEEE. The CDR3 sequence is 14 residues long.

The gene calls are TRBV19 and TRBJ2-1; 9 positions match TRBD2. Germline CDR1 is LNHDA and CDR2 is SQIVND (reference sequence). V lost 7 bases and J lost 9; bases outside the gene matches: 16. This CDR3 region has 16 residues. The CDR3 nucleotides are TGTGCCAGTACCATCGGGCTAGCGGGGTCCGAGGGTGAGCAGTTCTTC. Protein: CASTIGLAGSEGEQFF.

The V gene is TRBV6-5, the J gene TRBJ2-5; TRBD1 matches 11 bases. Germline V gives CDR1 MNHEY, CDR2 SVGAGI. The CDR3 spans 14 residues. J was trimmed by 2 bases and V by 10 bases; bases with no gene match: 6. In DNA form, the CDR3 reads TGTGCCACAGCCCGGGACAGGGGGCAAGAGACCCAGTACTTC. This encodes CATARDRGQETQYF.

V usage is TRBV18 and J usage is TRBJ2-7; maybe TRBD1 (6 bases). Germline V CDR1 and CDR2: KGHSH, LQKENI. Trimming left V 5 bases short and J 1 base short, with 12 bases between. This CDR3 is built from 14 residues. In DNA form, the CDR3 reads TGTGCCAGCTCAACCAGACAGGAATCCTACGAGCAGTACTTC. Its translation is CASSTRQESYEQYF.

This sequence joins TRBV10-3 and TRBJ2-7; 9 positions match TRBD1. This CDR3 region has 16 residues. Germline V gene lookup returns CDR1 ENHRY and CDR2 SYGVKD. After removal of 9 bases from V and 4 bases from J, the junction contained 16 bases not matched to a gene. DNA for the CDR3: TGTGCCATACGACCGGGACAGGGAATAGGGAATTACGAGCAGTACTTC. Protein sequence: CAIRPGQGIGNYEQYF.

The rearrangement joins TRBV9 to TRBJ2-2, with 7 bases matching TRBD1. CDR3 length: 14 amino acids. Germline V gene lookup returns CDR1 SGDLS and CDR2 YYNGEE. V shed 4 bases and J 5 bases; nucleotides not matched to a gene: 5. The DNA of the CDR3 is TGTGCCAGCAGCACCTTACAGGGGACCGGGGAGCTGTTTTTT. This translates into CASSTLQGTGELFF.

The CDR3 loop reads CASNRQGFEAFF. CDR3 sequence (DNA): TGTGCCAGCAACAGACAGGGGTTTGAAGCTTTCTTT. The genes are TRBV7-2 and TRBJ1-1; 8 bases fit TRBD1. CDR1 and CDR2 (germline): SGHTA, FQGNSA. The length of the CDR3 is 12 residues. The J segment lost 7 bases and the V segment lost 7 bases, leaving 5 bases of the junction unmatched.

This chain connects TRBV27 to TRBJ2-3, with TRBD2 as a possible D gene (6 bases). The CDR3 runs to 15 residues. Germline CDR1 MNHEY, CDR2 SMNVEV (reference sequence). Trimming cost V 2 bases and J 3 bases, with 12 bases left between them. The CDR3 nucleotides are TGTGCCAGCAGTTTAGCGCCGGGGGTGACAGATACGCAGTATTTT. Protein sequence: CASSLAPGVTDTQYF.

The chain couples TRBV30 to TRBJ2-5; D is ambiguous. The CDR3 consists of 11 residues. Germline CDR1 GTSNPN, CDR2 SVGIG (reference sequence). The ends were cut back, 0 bases at V and 5 bases at J, with 4 bases in the middle. CDR3 DNA sequence: TGTGCCTGGAGTGTACGGGAGACCCAGTACTTC. Its translation: CAWSVRETQYF.

This chain links TRBV19 with TRBJ1-1; D is possibly TRBD1 (6 bases). The CDR3 is 14 residues long. Trimming cost V 3 bases and J 1 base, with 9 bases left between them. CDR1 is LNHDA and CDR2 is SQIVND in the germline V gene (reference sequence). CDR3 sequence: CASSMHRENTEAFF. The CDR3 DNA follows: TGTGCCAGTAGTATGCACAGGGAGAACACTGAAGCTTTCTTT.

The chain joins TRBV7-2 to TRBJ1-1, with D possibly TRBD1 on 5 matching bases. CDR1 and CDR2 from the germline V gene are SGHTA and FQGNSA. V lost 1 base and J lost 4, with 7 bases in between. The CDR3 runs to 13 residues. The CDR3, as DNA: TGTGCCAGCAGCTTAGGGGGGGGCACTGAAGCTTTCTTT. Protein product: CASSLGGGTEAFF.

The V gene is TRBV28, the J gene TRBJ1-2, with 7 bases aligning to TRBD1. The CDR3 loop spans 13 amino acids. Germline CDR1 and CDR2: MDHEN and SYDVKM. The V and J ends lost 3 bases and 5 bases, in that order; junction bases with no gene match: 3. This CDR3 is CASSFRGQYGYTF. In DNA, the CDR3 is TGTGCCAGCAGTTTTAGGGGGCAGTATGGCTACACCTTC.

The CDR3 bases are TGTGCCAGCAGCCCCCGACAGGGGCAAGAGACCCAGTACTTC. It encodes CASSPRQGQETQYF. The chain couples TRBV7-8 to TRBJ2-5, with 8 nucleotides matching TRBD1. The CDR3 has 14 residues. Germline-derived CDR1 and CDR2 are SGHVS and FQNEAQ. Germline trimming cut 5 bases from V and 2 bases from J; bases unmatched to any gene: 4.

V usage is TRBV7-2 and J usage is TRBJ1-1, with 8 bases lining up with TRBD1. The CDR3 covers 18 residues. The ends lost 5 bases at V and 0 bases at J; junction bases unmatched: 14. The V gene's germline CDR1 is SGHTA and CDR2 FQGNSA. The CDR3 sequence is CASSKGVSGGWMNTEAFF. In DNA form, the CDR3 reads TGTGCCAGCAGCAAGGGGGTTTCAGGGGGCTGGATGAACACTGAAGCTTTCTTT.

The chain combines TRBV19 with TRBJ1-1; 8 nucleotides agree with TRBD1. The CDR3 has 11 amino acids. V was clipped by 6 bases and J by 8 bases; unmatched bases: 2. Germline loops: CDR1 LNHDA, CDR2 SQIVND (reference sequence). The chain's CDR3 is CASRRTGEAFF. As DNA, the CDR3 is TGTGCCAGTAGAAGGACAGGGGAAGCTTTCTTT.

This clone was counted once. The chain employs TRBV29-1 and TRBJ1-1, with a tentative D call TRBD1 (6 bases). The CDR3 contains 15 residues. The V end was cut by 6 bases, the J end by 1 base, with 18 bases between. Germline assignment: CDR1 SQVTM and CDR2 ANQGSEA. CDR3 protein: CSVPSFDRRNTEAFF. In DNA form, the CDR3 reads TGCAGCGTCCCATCCTTTGACAGGAGGAACACTGAAGCTTTCTTT.

Here the CDR3 reads CASRELGAPYEQYF. The CDR3 DNA reads as TGTGCCAGTAGAGAATTGGGGGCCCCCTACGAGCAGTACTTC. The V call is TRBV19, the J call TRBJ2-7, with a tentative D call TRBD1 (6 bases). V dropped 6 bases and J dropped 2 bases, with 14 bases sitting between them. Per germline, CDR1 LNHDA and CDR2 SQIVND (reference sequence). The CDR3 has 14 residues.

The gene calls are TRBV2 and TRBJ1-2; 9 bases are a match to TRBD1. This CDR3 has 14 amino acids. The J segment lost 7 bases and the V segment lost 7 bases, leaving 10 bases of the junction unmatched. Germline loops: CDR1 SNHLY, CDR2 FYNNEI. Here the CDR3 reads CASTRDRDGSGYTF. Here the CDR3 DNA reads TGTGCCAGCACCCGGGACAGGGACGGCAGTGGCTACACCTTC.

Note on this clone: The junction does not match germline at one end; this may be a read error. The rearrangement joins TRBV2 to TRBJ1-3; TRBD1 matches at 7 bases. The germline V gene encodes CDR1 SNHLY and CDR2 FYNNEI. There are 17 residues in the CDR3. The CDR3 sequence is CASSEGYDRATGNTIYF. CDR3 bases: TGTGCCAGCAGCGAAGGCTATGACAGGGCAACTGGAAACACCATATATTTT.

This chain connects TRBV7-9 to TRBJ2-7; TRBD2 is a possible D gene (5 bases). V was shortened by 7 bases and J by 7 bases, with 17 bases between the two germline ends. The CDR3 length is 13 residues. The V gene's germline CDR1 is SEHNR and CDR2 FQNEAQ (reference sequence). DNA for the CDR3: TGTGCCAGCACCCGGGGTCCGAGCGAGGAGCAGTACTTC. This encodes CASTRGPSEEQYF.

This chain connects TRBV12-1 to TRBJ1-3; the DNA was not compared with TRBD1, the D call given in the table. TRBV12-1 represents a pseudogene. The CDR3 is 14 amino acids. In DNA, the CDR3 is TGTGCCAGCACCGGGACATTCTCTGGAAACACCATATATTTT. It specifies CASTGTFSGNTIYF.

The genes are TRBV11-2 and TRBJ2-7, with 11 bases aligning to TRBD2. There are 15 residues in the CDR3. Germline V lookup: CDR1 SGHAT, CDR2 FQNNGV. Trimming removed 5 bases from V and 4 bases from J; junction bases left unmatched: 7. The CDR3 loop reads CASSPGTSGEYEQYF. As DNA, the CDR3 is TGTGCCAGCAGCCCCGGGACTAGCGGCGAATACGAGCAGTACTTC.

This chain connects TRBV5-4 to TRBJ1-1; 9 bases map to TRBD1. J lost 3 bases, V lost 4 bases, and 10 bases had no gene match. CDR1 is SGHNT and CDR2 is YYREEE in the germline V gene (reference sequence). The CDR3 is 16 residues long. The CDR3 sequence is CASSRPGTGRDTEAFF. In DNA, the CDR3 is TGTGCCAGCAGCAGGCCGGGGACAGGGAGAGACACTGAAGCTTTCTTT.